This entry lists 14 T cell receptor beta chains sequenced from one sample in a study of cytomegalovirus exposure and HLA in healthy donors. In the PCR, 60 Vbeta and 13 Jbeta primers were used. Only in-frame clones appear in the TCRdb table, and some are missing; sequencing was by immunoSEQ multiplex PCR. The table shows 170,000 or so clones, with 80% occurring only once. Sequencing used PBMCs. The receptors stem from a woman in her forties or fifties in good health and CMV-seropositive.

The rearrangement uses TRBV7-9 and TRBJ2-1; 8 positions match TRBD2. This CDR3 comprises 17 residues. Trimming removed 0 bases from V and 6 bases from J; junction bases left unmatched: 10. Per the germline V gene, CDR1 is SEHNR and CDR2 is FQNEAQ (reference sequence). The CDR3 region is CASSLALTGGKVNEQFF. DNA for the CDR3: TGTGCCAGCAGCTTAGCGCTAACGGGGGGGAAGGTCAATGAGCAGTTCTTC.

This clone was seen just once. This chain connects TRBV7-2 to TRBJ1-5, with D possibly TRBD1 on 5 matching bases. V lost 6 bases to trimming and J lost 4 bases, with 16 bases between them. The CDR3 contains 15 residues. The germline CDR1 and CDR2 sequences are SGHTA and FQGNSA. The CDR3 DNA reads TGTGCCAGCAGTCAGGGCCCAGACCCGAATCAGCCCCAGCATTTT. This sequence encodes CASSQGPDPNQPQHF. The full variable domain, with the rest looked up from reference TRBV7-2 and TRBJ1-5, is GAGVSQSPSNKVTEKGKDVELRCDPISGHTALYWYRQSLGQGLEFLIYFQGNSAPDKSGLPSDRFSAERTGGSVSTLTIQRTQQEDSAVYLCASSQGPDPNQPQHFGDGTRLSIL.

J is TRBJ2-1 and V is TRBV7-6; 7 bases agree with TRBD2. The CDR3 extends over 15 amino acids. CDR1 is SGHVS, CDR2 FNYEAQ, per germline. Trimming removed 7 bases from V and 5 bases from J; junction bases left unmatched: 11. The CDR3 is CASKNPQRGHNEQFF. CDR3 nucleotides: TGTGCCAGCAAAAACCCACAGCGGGGACACAATGAGCAGTTCTTC.

This chain links TRBV6-5 with TRBJ1-1; no definite D call. Trimming shortened V by 2 bases and J by 0 bases, and 7 bases separated the two germline ends. The CDR3 covers 14 residues. Germline values: CDR1 MNHEY, CDR2 SVGAGI. The CDR3 sequence: CASSYGHVNTEAFF. The CDR3 DNA is TGTGCCAGCAGTTACGGGCACGTGAACACTGAAGCTTTCTTT.

The V and J genes are TRBV7-2 and TRBJ2-3; D gene ambiguous. This CDR3 is 13 amino acids long. The V and J ends lost 1 base and 6 bases respectively, with 8 bases between them. Germline V lookup: CDR1 SGHTA, CDR2 FQGNSA. The CDR3 region is CASSLGSGDTQYF. In DNA form, the CDR3 reads TGTGCCAGCAGCTTAGGGTCCGGGGATACGCAGTATTTT.

The rearrangement joins TRBV6-1 to TRBJ1-4; D is unresolved. Germline V CDR1 and CDR2: MNHNS, SASEGT. The CDR3 has 12 residues. Trimming pared 6 bases from V and 4 bases from J, leaving 6 bases between. CDR3 nucleotides: TGTGCCAGCAGACAGATTAATGAAAAACTGTTTTTT. This codes for CASRQINEKLFF.

The chain joins TRBV5-1 to TRBJ2-2; tentative D call: TRBD1 (6 bases). V was clipped by 0 bases and J by 5 bases, with 11 bases between them. The length of the CDR3 is 15 residues. The V gene's germline CDR1 is SGHRS and CDR2 YFSETQ. CDR3 region: CASSLEARGTGELFF. The DNA of the CDR3 is TGCGCCAGCAGCTTGGAGGCTAGGGGGACCGGGGAGCTGTTTTTT.

The V and J genes are TRBV6-5 and TRBJ2-5; 7 bases map to TRBD2. The germline V gene encodes CDR1 MNHEY and CDR2 SVGAGI. CDR3 length equals 15 residues. The V and J ends lost 2 bases and 6 bases, in that order; junction bases with no gene match: 9. CDR3 sequence reads: CASSYAGRGKKTQYF. DNA for the CDR3: TGTGCCAGCAGTTACGCAGGGAGGGGAAAAAAGACCCAGTACTTC.

This clone was observed a few times. V is TRBV4-1 and J is TRBJ1-5; 10 bases are a match to TRBD1. The trim removed 4 bases at V and 5 bases at J, leaving 8 bases unmatched. Germline CDR1 reads MGHRA; CDR2 reads YSYEKL. CDR3 length: 16 amino acids. CDR3 in DNA: TGCGCCAGCAGCCTTGGGACAGGGGAGAAGTATCAGCCCCAGCATTTT. This gives the protein CASSLGTGEKYQPQHF.

The genes are TRBV4-3 and TRBJ2-3, with D perhaps TRBD2 (6 bases). In germline, CDR1 is LGHNA, CDR2 YSLEER. The CDR3 spans 15 residues. The ends were cut back, 3 bases at V and 4 bases at J, with 14 bases in the middle. CDR3 coding DNA: TGCGCCAGCAGCCATTGGGAGCCGGGGGCAGATACGCAGTATTTT. The encoded protein is CASSHWEPGADTQYF.

V usage is TRBV7-2 and J usage is TRBJ1-2; weak D call: TRBD1 (6 bases). The length of the CDR3 is 14 residues. In germline, CDR1 is SGHTA, CDR2 FQGNSA. The V and J ends lost 1 base and 5 bases respectively, with 11 bases between them. The CDR3 DNA sequence: TGTGCCAGCAGCTTAGGAAGGGACACTTATGGCTACACCTTC. Its protein product is CASSLGRDTYGYTF.

The rearrangement joins TRBV28 to TRBJ1-5; no definite D call. Deletions cut 6 bases from V and 2 bases from J, with 5 bases between. The CDR3 extends over 12 amino acids. CDR1 and CDR2 (germline): MDHEN, SYDVKM. CDR3 DNA sequence: TGTGCCAGCAGGGGAGGCAATCAGCCCCAGCATTTT. The encoded protein is CASRGGNQPQHF.

In this sample, this clone turned up once. This chain connects TRBV9 to TRBJ1-1; D is perhaps TRBD1 (5 bases). The germline V gene has CDR1 SGDLS and CDR2 YYNGEE. Trimming removed 3 bases at V and 0 bases at J, with 15 bases between. The CDR3 is 16 amino acids. DNA of the CDR3: TGTGCCAGCAGCGGGGAGGGGAAGGGGATGAACACTGAAGCTTTCTTT. Translating it yields CASSGEGKGMNTEAFF. Using reference TRBV9 and TRBJ1-1 for the parts outside the CDR3, the full variable domain is DSGVTQTPKHLITATGQRVTLRCSPRSGDLSVYWYQQSLDQGLQFLIQYYNGEERAKGNILERFSAQQFPDLHSELNLSSLELGDSALYFCASSGEGKGMNTEAFFGQGTRLTVV.

The chain couples TRBV7-2 to TRBJ2-5, with TRBD1 matching 10 bases. This CDR3 spans 14 amino acids. The V segment lost 6 bases and the J segment 5 bases; nucleotides outside the gene matches: 6. The germline V gene has CDR1 SGHTA and CDR2 FQGNSA. The CDR3 region is CASSSLGQGETQYF. DNA of the CDR3: TGTGCCAGCAGTTCCCTGGGACAGGGGGAGACCCAGTACTTC.